This T cell receptor (beta chain) appears in the sequencing data of a study of cytomegalovirus exposure and HLA in healthy donors. Study outcomes and limitations: Later work found that TCR association rates differed between HLA loci; DRB1 had the most and HLA-C the fewest. Specific recognition of CMV antigens was confirmed in vitro for a few chains (all CMV-associated). Data from an earlier analysis indicated that most TCR beta V segments were productive either about 87% or about 30% of the time. Prediction of most subjects' HLA-A and HLA-B alleles by TCR beta sequences was reportedly accurate.

Concerning this clone: The antigen is not known.

The study ran its PCR with 60 Vbeta and 13 Jbeta primers. The assay was immunoSEQ multiplex PCR, and TCRdb's table has in-frame clones only and misses some. This sample's clone table lists over 60,000 clones. V shed 0 bases and J shed 5 bases, with 13 bases lying between them. The CDR3 loop spans 16 amino acids. The germline gives CDR1 MNHEY, CDR2 SVGAGI. The specimen was PBMCs. The source of this sequence is a female donor in good health and CMV-seropositive. This sequence joins TRBV6-5 and TRBJ1-4; D is ambiguous. The CDR3 nucleotides are TGTGCCAGCAGTTACTCGAGCCCACTAGGCAATGAAAAACTGTTTTTT. The encoded protein is CASSYSSPLGNEKLFF.